The 25 T cell receptor beta chains listed next were all sequenced from one sample in a study of T cells in Graves' hyperthyroidism and ophthalmopathy. TCR beta CDR3 sequences were amplified from RNA transcripts. The HTBI primer set drove a first-round RT-PCR of the TCR CDR3. TCRdb used MiXCR to reprocess the multiplex PCR reads, holding one entry per CDR3 protein. The sample records 450,000 to 650,000 distinct CDR3 sequences, approximately 15% being singletons. The sample taken for sequencing was blood. These receptors were obtained from a woman aged 18-30 years with Graves' ophthalmopathy.

This clonotype has only a few counts. The V call is TRBV6-1, the J call TRBJ1-1; D gene uncertain. The CDR3 runs to 14 residues. CDR1 and CDR2 (germline): MNHNS, SASEGT. Trimming removed 3 bases at V and 6 bases at J, with 14 bases between. CDR3 DNA sequence: TGTGCCAGCAGTGAGCAGGACCTCCGCCCTGAAGCTTTCTTT. Translation gives CASSEQDLRPEAFF.

This clonotype has just a few counts. The rearrangement links TRBV6-2 or TRBV6-3 to TRBJ1-6; D uncertain. Between the trimmed V and J ends, which lost 7 bases and 9 bases, there was a span of 22 bases. This CDR3 spans 16 amino acids. Germline-derived CDR1 and CDR2 are MNHEY and SVGEGT. CDR3 residues: CASIEGPMDFGSPLHF. The CDR3 bases are TGTGCCAGCATCGAAGGCCCCATGGATTTCGGTTCACCCCTCCACTTT.

To note about this clonotype: One junction end disagrees with the germline gene, perhaps due to a read error. The rearrangement joins TRBV28 to TRBJ2-2; TRBD1 matches 9 bases. Germline V gene sequence: CDR1 MDHEN, CDR2 SYDVKM. This CDR3 comprises 19 residues. The CDR3 sequence is CASSLGWGRDRANTGGLFF. The CDR3, as DNA: TGTGCCAGCAGTTTAGGGTGGGGAAGGGACAGGGCGAACACCGGGGGGCTGTTTTTT.

DNA for the CDR3: TGTGCCACCGCCTTAACCCTCCCGGGACATATATCCTACGAGCAGTACTTC. It codes for CATALTLPGHISYEQYF. V is TRBV24-1 and J is TRBJ2-7, with D possibly matching TRBD1 (6 bases). Germline V gene sequence: CDR1 KGHDR, CDR2 SFDVKD. The CDR3 contains 17 residues. V was trimmed by 9 bases and J by 1 base, leaving 24 bases between them.

This clonotype was detected only a few times. The V and J genes are TRBV20-1 and TRBJ1-1; 10 bases align to TRBD1. V was pared by 6 bases and J by 3 bases, with 7 bases of the junction left unmatched. The germline V gene has CDR1 DFQATT and CDR2 SNEGSKA (reference sequence). The CDR3 loop spans 14 amino acids. CDR3 DNA sequence: TGCAGTGCCCGACAGGGGGCGCTTGACACTGAAGCTTTCTTT. Translated: CSARQGALDTEAFF.

This clonotype showed up just a few times. The genes are TRBV4-1 and TRBJ2-7; 10 positions agree with TRBD2. CDR1 is MGHRA, CDR2 YSYEKL, per germline. The CDR3 runs to 15 residues. V was clipped by 4 bases and J by 3 bases; unmatched bases: 6. CDR3 coding DNA: TGCGCCAGCAGCCCCGCCGGGACTAGCGTCTACGAGCAGTACTTC. It encodes CASSPAGTSVYEQYF.

This clonotype has ten or more counts. This chain joins TRBV3-1 and TRBJ2-1; 8 nucleotides line up with TRBD2. The CDR3 totals 16 residues. Germline values: CDR1 LGHDT, CDR2 YNNKEL (reference sequence). V was clipped by 7 bases and J by 7 bases; unmatched bases: 15. CDR3 sequence (DNA): TGTGCCAGCACCCTCAAGTATACTAGCGGTATGAATGAGCAGTTCTTC. This sequence encodes CASTLKYTSGMNEQFF.

This clonotype occurred many times. The chain is built from TRBV7-3 and TRBJ2-7, with D possibly being TRBD1 (5 bases). Germline V gene lookup returns CDR1 SGHTA and CDR2 FQGTGA. The CDR3 sequence is 14 residues long. Between the trimmed V and J ends, which lost 1 base and 1 base, there was a span of 8 bases. CDR3 DNA sequence: TGTGCCAGCAGCTTAAGCAGGGAATCCTACGAGCAGTACTTC. Translated, it gives CASSLSRESYEQYF. The full variable domain, its missing parts supplied by reference TRBV7-3 and TRBJ2-7, is GAGVSQTPSNKVTEKGKYVELRCDPISGHTALYWYRQSLGQGPEFLIYFQGTGAADDSGLPNDRFFAVRPEGSVSTLKIQRTERGDSAVYLCASSLSRESYEQYFGPGTRLTVT.

The rearrangement uses TRBV30 and TRBJ2-3; TRBD1 might be the D (5 bases). The V end lost 1 base, the J end lost 5 bases, and 10 bases lay between the germline ends. Germline CDR1 reads GTSNPN; CDR2 reads SVGIG (reference sequence). The CDR3 sequence is 13 residues long. Written as DNA, the CDR3 is TGTGCCTGGAGTGGGGGCTCCGGAGATACGCAGTATTTT. This gives the protein CAWSGGSGDTQYF.

This clonotype was seen many times. The chain joins TRBV7-2 to TRBJ2-1; tentative D call: TRBD1 (5 bases). V was clipped by 0 bases and J by 4 bases, with 10 bases between them. The CDR3 loop spans 15 amino acids. CDR1 and CDR2 (germline): SGHTA, FQGNSA. The CDR3 reads CASSLAWTTYNEQFF. For the CDR3, the DNA is TGTGCCAGCAGCTTAGCTTGGACAACATACAATGAGCAGTTCTTC.

This clonotype was counted many times. The chain combines TRBV28 with TRBJ2-7; 8 bases align to TRBD1. Germline V gives CDR1 MDHEN, CDR2 SYDVKM. The CDR3 sequence is 15 residues long. Losses at the gene ends were 4 bases for V and 2 bases for J; bases not matched to a gene: 7. The CDR3 DNA reads as TGTGCCAGCAGTTCCCGGACAGGGTGGACCTACGAGCAGTACTTC. This translates into CASSSRTGWTYEQYF.

The table lists this clonotype with many counts. This chain uses TRBV18 with TRBJ2-5; TRBD2 is a possible D gene (5 bases). The CDR3 runs to 14 residues. The germline V gene encodes CDR1 KGHSH and CDR2 LQKENI. Trimming removed 2 bases from V and 7 bases from J, with 14 bases in between. CDR3 DNA: TGTGCCAGCTCACCAATAGAGGGCCCGGGGACCCAGTACTTC. This codes for CASSPIEGPGTQYF.

About this clonotype: One base away lies a much larger clone, so this may be a sequencing read error. This chain links TRBV3-1 with TRBJ1-5; D is unclear. The CDR3 loop spans 15 amino acids. The V gene's germline CDR1 is LGHDT and CDR2 YNNKEL (reference sequence). This CDR3 reads CASGQDHGSNQPQHF. The CDR3 DNA reads TGTGCCAGCGGCCAAGATCATGGGTCTAATCAGCCCCAGCATTTT.

This clonotype was picked up many times. This sequence joins TRBV20-1 and TRBJ1-1, with a possible D match to TRBD1 (5 bases). V was trimmed by 5 bases and J by 1 base, leaving 8 bases between them. CDR3 length: 12 amino acids. Germline V gene data show CDR1 as DFQATT and CDR2 as SNEGSKA (reference sequence). The CDR3: CSAGRGNTEAFF. The DNA of the CDR3 is TGCAGTGCTGGGAGGGGGAACACTGAAGCTTTCTTT.

The V gene is TRBV6-2 or TRBV6-3, the J gene TRBJ1-1; D unclear. The CDR3 consists of 13 residues. The ends were cut back, 6 bases at V and 0 bases at J, with 8 bases in the middle. The germline CDR1 and CDR2 sequences are MNHEY and SVGEGT. Written as DNA, the CDR3 is TGTGCCAGCAGATGGAGGATGAACACTGAAGCTTTCTTT. Protein sequence: CASRWRMNTEAFF.

The chain is built from TRBV9 and TRBJ2-7, with D uncertain. V lost 2 bases, J lost 0 bases, and 21 bases lay in between. The CDR3 consists of 18 residues. CDR1 is SGDLS, CDR2 YYNGEE, per germline. In DNA, the CDR3 is TGTGCCAGCAGCGTGATGGCCAGGCGGCGCCGGAGCTCCTACGAGCAGTACTTC. Encoded protein: CASSVMARRRRSSYEQYF.

V usage is TRBV5-1 and J usage is TRBJ2-1; D unresolved. Trimming took 1 base from V and 11 from J, leaving 10 bases between them. This CDR3 spans 12 amino acids. The germline gives CDR1 SGHRS, CDR2 YFSETQ. The chain's CDR3 is CASSLWGNQQFF. In DNA, the CDR3 is TGCGCCAGCAGCTTGTGGGGTAATCAGCAGTTCTTC.

The rearrangement joins TRBV11-1 to TRBJ2-7; 10 nucleotides align to TRBD1. J was trimmed by 5 bases and V by 4 bases; bases with no gene match: 11. CDR1 is SGHAT, CDR2 FQDESV, per germline (reference sequence). This CDR3 has 16 residues. The CDR3 reads CASSSSGTGVAHEQYF. The CDR3 bases are TGTGCCAGCAGCTCGTCCGGGACAGGGGTGGCTCACGAGCAGTACTTC. The full variable domain, its missing parts supplied by reference TRBV11-1 and TRBJ2-7, is EAEVAQSPRYKITEKSQAVAFWCDPISGHATLYWYRQILGQGPELLVQFQDESVVDDSQLPKDRFSAERLKGVDSTLKIQPAELGDSAMYLCASSSSGTGVAHEQYFGPGTRLTVT.

This clonotype was seen just once. The chain employs TRBV4-1 and TRBJ2-1; D not resolved. The germline V gene encodes CDR1 MGHRA and CDR2 YSYEKL. The V end lost 5 bases, the J end lost 3 bases, and 11 bases lay between the germline ends. This CDR3 region has 14 residues. CDR3 in DNA: TGCGCCAGCAGCACTAACACGGACTACAATGAGCAGTTCTTC. Encoded protein: CASSTNTDYNEQFF.

This clonotype was counted many times. The V gene is TRBV30, the J gene TRBJ2-5; no clear D. The CDR3 has 12 residues. V was clipped by 4 bases and J by 4 bases, with 10 bases between them. Germline CDR1 GTSNPN, CDR2 SVGIG (reference sequence). The CDR3, as DNA: TGTGCCTGGATCGGGTTAGGAGAGACCCAGTACTTC. Translated, it gives CAWIGLGETQYF. Complete variable domain (other parts from reference TRBV30 and TRBJ2-5): SQTIHQWPATLVQPVGSPLSLECTVEGTSNPNLYWYRQAAGRGLQLLFYSVGIGQISSEVPQNLSASRPQDRQFILSSKKLLLSDSGFYLCAWIGLGETQYFGPGTRLLVL.

A few counts support this clonotype. This chain links TRBV7-8 with TRBJ2-1; 7 bases line up with TRBD2. The V and J ends lost 3 bases and 7 bases, in that order; junction bases with no gene match: 6. The germline CDR1 and CDR2 sequences are SGHVS and FQNEAQ. The CDR3 runs 14 residues. The CDR3 is CASSFRTRLNEQFF. The CDR3 DNA is TGTGCCAGCAGCTTCAGGACTAGGTTGAATGAGCAGTTCTTC. Filled out from reference TRBV7-8 and TRBJ2-1, the complete variable domain reads GAGVSQSPRYKVAKRGQDVALRCDPISGHVSLFWYQQALGQGPEFLTYFQNEAQLDKSGLPSDRFFAERPEGSVSTLKIQRTQQEDSAVYLCASSFRTRLNEQFFGPGTRLTVL.

This clonotype appeared many times. A much more abundant neighbour one base away suggests this may be a read error. The rearrangement joins TRBV2 to TRBJ2-2; D may match TRBD1 or TRBD2 (5 bases each). Germline-derived CDR1 and CDR2 are SNHLY and FYNNEI. This CDR3 contains 14 residues. The V end was cut by 6 bases, the J end by 1 base, with 9 bases between. CDR3 coding DNA: TGTGCCAGCAGCGGGACGGAGAACACCGGGGAGCTGTTTTTT. Translated: CASSGTENTGELFF.

This clonotype was found many times. Written as DNA, the CDR3 is TGTGCCAGCAGTTTACCGGCAGCCAACACCGGGGAGCTGTTTTTT. Translated: CASSLPAANTGELFF. This chain links TRBV28 with TRBJ2-2, with D unresolved. Germline CDR1 MDHEN, CDR2 SYDVKM. V was cut by 2 bases and J by 2 bases, with 9 bases left in between. The CDR3 covers 15 residues.

V gene TRBV7-3 combines with J gene TRBJ2-5; a possible D gene is TRBD1 (6 bases). V lost 2 bases and J lost 0, with 10 bases in between. Looked up from germline, CDR1 is SGHTA and CDR2 is FQGTGA. The CDR3 length is 15 residues. CDR3 sequence: CASSLGSGDQETQYF. For the CDR3, the DNA is TGTGCCAGCAGCTTAGGGTCAGGGGACCAAGAGACCCAGTACTTC. Supplemented by reference TRBV7-3 and TRBJ2-5, the full variable domain reads GAGVSQTPSNKVTEKGKYVELRCDPISGHTALYWYRQSLGQGPEFLIYFQGTGAADDSGLPNDRFFAVRPEGSVSTLKIQRTERGDSAVYLCASSLGSGDQETQYFGPGTRLLVL.

This clonotype occurred many times. The genes are TRBV2 and TRBJ2-1; 10 bases line up with TRBD2. Looked up from germline, CDR1 is SNHLY and CDR2 is FYNNEI. With 6 bases clipped from V and 6 bases from J, the junction kept 11 bases outside the gene matches. CDR3 length equals 16 residues. The CDR3 is CASRTEAGGRSNEQFF. DNA of the CDR3: TGTGCCAGCAGGACCGAAGCGGGAGGGCGTAGCAATGAGCAGTTCTTC.